One sample yielded the 17 T cell receptor beta chains listed below, sequenced in a study of identical twins. One entry per CDR3 protein results from TCRdb running MiXCR on the 5' RACE reads. The sample has 550,000 to 700,000 distinct CDR3 sequences, nearly 10% seen once; the top ten hold around 3.2%. These sequences were also reported in another study, on yellow fever vaccine responses in identical twins.

The sequenced material came from PBMCs. These receptors were collected from a woman aged 18 to 35 in good health.

The chain employs TRBV2 and TRBJ2-7, with TRBD1 identical over 7 bases. In germline, CDR1 is SNHLY, CDR2 FYNNEI. Germline trimming cut 11 bases from V and 10 bases from J; bases unmatched to any gene: 14. The CDR3 totals 12 residues. CDR3 sequence reads: CACTTGANGQYF. CDR3 DNA: TGTGCCTGCACTACAGGGGCCAACGGTCAGTACTTC.

In its sample, this clonotype was seen a few times. V usage is TRBV7-2 and J usage is TRBJ2-2; D uncertain. The CDR3 runs 13 residues. The V end lost 5 bases, the J end lost 5 bases, and 9 bases lay between the germline ends. Germline CDR1 and CDR2: SGHTA and FQGNSA. CDR3 sequence: CASSPFGTGELFF. CDR3 bases: TGTGCCAGCAGCCCCTTCGGGACCGGGGAGCTGTTTTTT. The whole variable domain, remainder taken from reference TRBV7-2 and TRBJ2-2, is GAGVSQSPSNKVTEKGKDVELRCDPISGHTALYWYRQSLGQGLEFLIYFQGNSAPDKSGLPSDRFSAERTGGSVSTLTIQRTQQEDSAVYLCASSPFGTGELFFGEGSRLTVL.

This clonotype was seen many times. The chain couples TRBV5-1 to TRBJ2-1; TRBD2 matches at 7 bases. The CDR3 loop spans 15 amino acids. The V gene's germline CDR1 is SGHRS and CDR2 YFSETQ. V lost 4 bases, J lost 4 bases, and 8 bases stayed unmatched. The CDR3 loop reads CASSMSGGGYNEQFF. The CDR3, as DNA: TGCGCCAGCAGCATGAGCGGCGGGGGATACAATGAGCAGTTCTTC.

This clonotype has only a few counts. The rearrangement uses TRBV3-1 and TRBJ2-1, with 8 positions matching TRBD1. Germline V CDR1 and CDR2: LGHDT, YNNKEL (reference sequence). CDR3 length: 14 residues. Trimming took 2 bases from V and 7 from J; bases not matched to a gene: 4. Written as DNA, the CDR3 is TGTGCCAGCAGCCAAAGGCAGGGGGCTAATGAGCAGTTCTTC. It is translated as CASSQRQGANEQFF.

This clonotype turned up a few times. The genes are TRBV7-2 and TRBJ2-1, with 9 bases lining up with TRBD1. The V and J ends lost 6 bases and 4 bases, in that order; junction bases with no gene match: 10. The CDR3 has 16 residues. Germline CDR1 is SGHTA and CDR2 is FQGNSA. The CDR3 coding sequence is TGTGCCAGCAGGTTGACCGGGACAGGGCCATACAATGAGCAGTTCTTC. It yields the protein CASRLTGTGPYNEQFF.

This clonotype was counted a few times. The chain combines TRBV24-1 with TRBJ2-1, with D hard to call. Germline V lookup: CDR1 KGHDR, CDR2 SFDVKD. V lost 4 bases to trimming and J lost 7 bases, with 4 bases between them. There are 11 residues in the CDR3. CDR3 in DNA: TGTGCCACCAGTGACGCGAATGAGCAGTTCTTC. This translates into CATSDANEQFF.

In this sample, this clonotype turned up a few times. This chain uses TRBV11-2 with TRBJ1-4; unclear D gene. From germline, CDR1 is SGHAT and CDR2 FQNNGV. V was cut by 1 base and J by 8 bases, with 11 bases left in between. This CDR3 has 14 amino acids. The CDR3 sequence is CASSLAGLREKLFF. The CDR3 bases are TGTGCCAGCAGCTTAGCGGGTTTGAGGGAAAAACTGTTTTTT.

V and J are TRBV3-1 and TRBJ2-2, with D possibly TRBD2 on 5 matching bases. Trimming stripped 3 bases from V and 0 bases from J, with 14 bases between. Germline V gene sequence: CDR1 LGHDT, CDR2 YNNKEL (reference sequence). The CDR3 runs 17 residues. The CDR3 DNA sequence: TGTGCCAGCAGCCATAGATCGTCCGGGACGAACACCGGGGAGCTGTTTTTT. Encoded protein: CASSHRSSGTNTGELFF.

This clonotype was observed a handful of times. This rearrangement joins TRBV7-2 to TRBJ2-3, with D maybe TRBD2 (6 bases). Per germline, CDR1 SGHTA and CDR2 FQGNSA. The CDR3 totals 16 residues. The germline V and J ends were trimmed by 4 bases and 7 bases, with 21 bases remaining between them. This chain's CDR3 is CASSYLGGEGANTQYF. For the CDR3, the DNA is TGTGCCAGCAGCTACCTGGGGGGAGAGGGTGCAAATACGCAGTATTTT.

Comments on this clonotype: Being one base from a much bigger clone, this may be a read error. The chain recombines TRBV7-8 with TRBJ2-5; D possibly corresponds to TRBD2 (6 bases). The V end was cut by 7 bases, the J end by 4 bases, with 19 bases between. Looked up from germline, CDR1 is SGHVS and CDR2 is FQNEAQ. The CDR3 extends over 15 amino acids. The CDR3 region is CASNKDYGSGETQYF. The DNA for the CDR3 is TGTGCCAGCAACAAGGATTACGGGAGTGGAGAGACCCAGTACTTC.

The gene calls are TRBV15 and TRBJ2-2; 9 positions agree with TRBD1. The CDR3 totals 17 residues. CDR1 and CDR2 (germline): LNHNV, YYDKDF (reference sequence). The trim removed 5 bases at V and 4 bases at J, leaving 11 bases unmatched. This CDR3 is CATSGLYRGPGTGELFF. The CDR3 DNA reads TGTGCCACCAGCGGGTTATACAGGGGGCCGGGCACCGGGGAGCTGTTTTTT. The variable domain in full, completed from reference TRBV15 and TRBJ2-2, reads DAMVIQNPRYQVTQFGKPVTLSCSQTLNHNVMYWYQQKSSQAPKLLFHYYDKDFNNEADTPDNFQSRRPNTSFCFLDIRSPGLGDTAMYLCATSGLYRGPGTGELFFGEGSRLTVL.

This clonotype has ten or more counts. The chain employs TRBV4-3 and TRBJ2-5; the D is unclear. Germline-derived CDR1 and CDR2 are LGHNA and YSLEER. The V end was cut by 1 base, the J end by 5 bases, with 8 bases between. This CDR3 comprises 13 residues. The CDR3 loop reads CASSQAWSETQYF. The CDR3 nucleotides read TGCGCCAGCAGCCAAGCCTGGAGTGAGACCCAGTACTTC.

A remark on this clonotype: The junction departs from the called germline gene at one end, perhaps through a read error. The V call is TRBV7-2, the J call TRBJ2-5; 9 bases are a match to TRBD2. The germline V gene encodes CDR1 SGHTA and CDR2 FQGNSA. This CDR3 has 20 amino acids. CDR3 in DNA: TGTGCCAGCAGCTTAGCGCAGAACAGGGATGGCGGGAGGGCCGATGAGACCCAGAACTTC. Protein: CASSLAQNRDGGRADETQNF.

This clonotype came up many times. This chain uses TRBV12-3 or TRBV12-4 with TRBJ2-1, with 12 bases identical to TRBD1. This CDR3 is built from 13 residues. The V gene end was trimmed by 6 bases and the J gene end by 15 bases; junction bases not matched to a gene: 9. The CDR3 nucleotides are TGTGCCAGCAGACCGGGACAGGGGGCCGCAGGGTTCTTC. This encodes CASRPGQGAAGFF.

Only a few counts were recorded for this clonotype. This chain joins TRBV25-1 and TRBJ2-1, with 12 bases matching TRBD2. This CDR3 is built from 16 residues. Per the germline V gene, CDR1 is MGHDK and CDR2 is SYGVNS. The chain's CDR3 is CAAGNPGLAGYNEQFF. The CDR3 coding sequence is TGTGCGGCGGGGAACCCGGGACTAGCGGGTTACAATGAGCAGTTCTTC.

The chain links TRBV5-1 to TRBJ2-1, with a possible D match to TRBD1 (5 bases). V was clipped by 1 base and J by 5 bases, with 22 bases between them. Germline lookup yields CDR1 SGHRS and CDR2 YFSETQ. The CDR3 runs to 18 residues. CDR3 residues: CASSLQTVRFDRHNEQFF. The CDR3 region has the DNA TGCGCCAGCAGCTTGCAAACTGTGAGATTCGACAGACACAATGAGCAGTTCTTC. The full variable domain, its missing parts supplied by reference TRBV5-1 and TRBJ2-1, is KAGVTQTPRYLIKTRGQQVTLSCSPISGHRSVSWYQQTPGQGLQFLFEYFSETQRNKGNFPGRFSGRQFSNSRSEMNVSTLELGDSALYLCASSLQTVRFDRHNEQFFGPGTRLTVL.

The table lists this clonotype with a few counts. This chain joins TRBV11-1 and TRBJ1-1; no definite D call. V gave up 7 bases and J gave up 2 bases, with 11 bases separating them. The CDR3 covers 13 residues. Per the germline V gene, CDR1 is SGHAT and CDR2 is FQDESV (reference sequence). CDR3 protein: CASTLGLNTEAFF. The CDR3 bases are TGTGCCAGCACCTTGGGGTTAAACACTGAAGCTTTCTTT.